These 20 T cell receptor beta chains were sequenced from one sample in a study of T-cell memory formation after mild COVID-19. From the 5' RACE reads, TCRdb called clonotypes with MiXCR, one entry per CDR3 protein. The data contain around 250,000 distinct CDR3 sequences, about 17% of them singletons. What was sequenced was PBMCs or a T cell subset sorted from them (not recorded which). The source of these receptors is a man in his late teens or twenties who had mild COVID-19 (a few samples of this study predate the infection). Cell type and time point are not known.

The gene calls are TRBV6-5 and TRBJ1-4, with D hard to call. Per germline, CDR1 MNHEY and CDR2 SVGAGI. Between the trimmed V and J ends, which lost 2 bases and 4 bases, there was a span of 5 bases. The length of the CDR3 is 13 residues. CDR3 in DNA: TGTGCCAGCAGTTACGTTGGTAATGAAAAACTGTTTTTT. Protein sequence: CASSYVGNEKLFF.

This chain connects TRBV10-3 to TRBJ2-2; unclear D gene. This CDR3 is built from 12 residues. The V end was cut by 7 bases, the J end by 10 bases, with 13 bases between. Germline CDR1 ENHRY, CDR2 SYGVKD. This CDR3 reads CAITDNSLELFF. As DNA, the CDR3 is TGTGCCATCACTGACAATAGTTTGGAGCTGTTTTTT.

The sample holds a few counts of this clonotype. This chain connects TRBV6-6 to TRBJ2-2; no clear D gene. Per germline, CDR1 MNHNY and CDR2 SVGAGI (reference sequence). The V end was cut by 3 bases, the J end by 2 bases, with 4 bases between. The CDR3 consists of 13 residues. CDR3 bases: TGTGCCAGCAGTTATCCCAACACCGGGGAGCTGTTTTTT. It codes for CASSYPNTGELFF.

The rearrangement uses TRBV15 and TRBJ2-5; the D gene is possibly TRBD1 (5 bases). Germline loops: CDR1 LNHNV, CDR2 YYDKDF (reference sequence). Trimming shortened V by 2 bases and J by 5 bases, and 12 bases separated the two germline ends. The CDR3 contains 14 residues. DNA of the CDR3: TGTGCCACCAGCAGAAGTAGGGGCGTGGAGACCCAGTACTTC. Encoded protein: CATSRSRGVETQYF.

The chain employs TRBV5-4 and TRBJ2-3; 10 bases line up with TRBD2. The CDR3 extends over 16 amino acids. Germline V CDR1 and CDR2: SGHNT, YYREEE (reference sequence). V shed 4 bases, J shed 0 bases, and the junction held 5 bases outside the gene matches. CDR3 sequence: CASSPGTSVSTDTQYF. For the CDR3, the DNA is TGTGCCAGCAGCCCCGGGACTAGCGTAAGCACAGATACGCAGTATTTT.

The V call is TRBV7-9, the J call TRBJ2-7, with 9 bases identical to TRBD1. The germline CDR1 and CDR2 sequences are SEHNR and FQNEAQ (reference sequence). The CDR3 runs to 14 residues. V shed 6 bases, J shed 4 bases, and the junction held 7 bases outside the gene matches. CDR3 in DNA: TGTGCCAGCAGTCGCGGACAGGGGAGGTACGAGCAGTACTTC. This gives the protein CASSRGQGRYEQYF.

The CDR3 protein is CASNQGGTQYF. The CDR3 DNA is TGTGCCAGCAACCAAGGAGGTACGCAGTATTTT. This chain uses TRBV6-5 with TRBJ2-3; D perhaps matches TRBD2 (5 bases). Germline V gives CDR1 MNHEY, CDR2 SVGAGI. V lost 7 bases, J lost 8 bases, and 10 bases lay in between. The CDR3 runs 11 residues.

This clonotype has ten or more counts. The chain uses TRBV5-1 and TRBJ2-5; the D is unclear. Germline assignment: CDR1 SGHRS and CDR2 YFSETQ. This CDR3 has 14 residues. V was pared by 4 bases and J by 5 bases, with 15 bases between. This CDR3 reads CASSAGLMGETQYF. The CDR3 DNA follows: TGCGCCAGCAGCGCCGGCCTCATGGGGGAGACCCAGTACTTC. Variable domain in full (rest from reference TRBV5-1 and TRBJ2-5): KAGVTQTPRYLIKTRGQQVTLSCSPISGHRSVSWYQQTPGQGLQFLFEYFSETQRNKGNFPGRFSGRQFSNSRSEMNVSTLELGDSALYLCASSAGLMGETQYFGPGTRLLVL.

This clonotype was detected only a few times. The V gene is TRBV6-5, the J gene TRBJ1-2, with 7 bases that match TRBD1. V gave up 4 bases and J gave up 7 bases; unmatched junction bases: 9. Germline CDR1 and CDR2: MNHEY and SVGAGI. The CDR3 consists of 14 residues. The CDR3 coding sequence is TGTGCCAGCAGTTCTCAGGGGGGTTCGGGTGGCTACACCTTC. Its protein is CASSSQGGSGGYTF.

The CDR3 here is CASSRRSGELFF. The CDR3 coding sequence is TGTGCCAGCAGCCGGAGGTCCGGGGAGCTGTTTTTT. This chain links TRBV6-2 or TRBV6-3 with TRBJ2-2; D is possibly TRBD2 (5 bases). Trimming removed 6 bases from V and 6 bases from J, with 8 bases in between. Germline lookup yields CDR1 MNHEY and CDR2 SVGEGT. The CDR3 totals 12 residues.

The table lists this clonotype with a few counts. J is TRBJ2-3 and V is TRBV5-1; possibly TRBD2 for D (7 bases). The CDR3 length is 15 residues. Germline V gene lookup returns CDR1 SGHRS and CDR2 YFSETQ. V dropped 7 bases and J dropped 6 bases, with 21 bases sitting between them. The CDR3 loop reads CASARGRGPYDTQYF. The DNA of the CDR3 is TGCGCCAGCGCCCGAGGGCGGGGGCCTTACGATACGCAGTATTTT.

The genes are TRBV6-2 or TRBV6-3 and TRBJ1-1, with D unresolved. Trimming left V 2 bases short and J 0 bases short, with 10 bases between. The CDR3 spans 15 residues. Germline-derived CDR1 and CDR2 are MNHEY and SVGEGT. CDR3 sequence: CASSYEGGLNTEAFF. The CDR3 nucleotides are TGTGCCAGCAGTTACGAAGGAGGGCTGAACACTGAAGCTTTCTTT.

This sequence joins TRBV7-9 and TRBJ1-3, with TRBD1 matching 8 bases. J gave up 1 base and V 5 bases, and 7 bases lay outside the gene matches. The CDR3 sequence is 16 residues long. Germline V gene lookup returns CDR1 SEHNR and CDR2 FQNEAQ (reference sequence). CDR3 loop: CASSHPQGASGNTIYF. Written as DNA, the CDR3 is TGTGCCAGCAGCCATCCCCAGGGGGCTTCTGGAAACACCATATATTTT.

This clonotype was seen more than once but under ten times. This chain uses TRBV5-1 with TRBJ1-2; possibly TRBD1 for D (5 bases). Germline V gives CDR1 SGHRS, CDR2 YFSETQ. There are 15 residues in the CDR3. The V and J ends lost 2 bases and 5 bases respectively, with 16 bases between them. The CDR3 DNA follows: TGCGCCAGCAGCTTAGGGACGGCGTCACAGTATGGCTACACCTTC. Encoded protein: CASSLGTASQYGYTF.

CDR3 residues: CASSATLYGYTF. The CDR3 DNA reads TGTGCCAGCAGTGCAACCCTCTATGGCTACACCTTC. The chain employs TRBV6-1 and TRBJ1-2; D unresolved. Germline V gene lookup returns CDR1 MNHNS and CDR2 SASEGT. There are 12 residues in the CDR3. V lost 4 bases and J 4 bases, leaving 7 bases between the germline ends.

This clonotype has only a few counts. The chain joins TRBV5-1 to TRBJ2-1, with 8 bases matching TRBD1. V shed 3 bases, J shed 7 bases, and the junction held 9 bases outside the gene matches. The length of the CDR3 is 15 residues. Germline V gives CDR1 SGHRS, CDR2 YFSETQ. The CDR3 sequence: CASSSQGARGNEQFF. The CDR3 DNA follows: TGCGCCAGCAGCTCCCAGGGGGCGCGAGGGAATGAGCAGTTCTTC.

The rearrangement uses TRBV18 and TRBJ1-1; 11 bases are shared with TRBD1. The CDR3 consists of 15 residues. The V segment lost 6 bases and the J segment 1 base; nucleotides outside the gene matches: 4. Germline V gene lookup returns CDR1 KGHSH and CDR2 LQKENI. The CDR3 spells CASSGQGAANTEAFF. CDR3 coding DNA: TGTGCCAGCTCCGGACAGGGGGCTGCGAACACTGAAGCTTTCTTT.

In its sample, this clonotype was seen a few times. The rearrangement joins TRBV4-2 to TRBJ2-6; D is ambiguous. Between the trimmed V and J ends, which lost 4 bases and 2 bases, there was a span of 9 bases. The CDR3 has 15 amino acids. Germline-derived CDR1 and CDR2 are LGHNA and YNFKEQ. This chain's CDR3 is CASSRRHAGANVLTF. In DNA, the CDR3 is TGTGCCAGCAGCCGACGACACGCTGGGGCCAACGTCCTGACTTTC.

This clonotype was seen many times. This sequence joins TRBV20-1 and TRBJ2-3; D possibly corresponds to TRBD2 (6 bases). Trimming took 3 bases from V and 0 from J, leaving 7 bases between them. Germline-derived CDR1 and CDR2 are DFQATT and SNEGSKA (reference sequence). This CDR3 contains 13 residues. The CDR3, as DNA: TGCAGTGCTAGGGGGACTAGCACAGATACGCAGTATTTT. Translating it yields CSARGTSTDTQYF.

This sequence joins TRBV24-1 and TRBJ2-5; D remains ambiguous. V lost 3 bases, J lost 0 bases, and 4 bases lay in between. The CDR3 spans 13 residues. The germline V gene has CDR1 KGHDR and CDR2 SFDVKD. CDR3: CATSDPDQETQYF. DNA of the CDR3: TGTGCCACCAGTGATCCAGACCAAGAGACCCAGTACTTC.